The clone carrying this T cell receptor beta chain was seen many times. One junction end disagrees with the germline gene, perhaps due to a read error. This sample is part of a study of Graves' ophthalmopathy and Graves' hyperthyroidism. Study context: The term stable hyperthyroidism indicated an absence of ophthalmopathy within 18 months of follow-up.

CDR1 and CDR2 (germline): MGHDK, SYGVNS. This CDR3 contains 10 residues. For repertoire sequencing, the TCR beta CDR3 regions were amplified from RNA transcripts. The authors performed first-round RT-PCR with HTBI primers and then a second-round multiplex PCR. TCRdb reprocessed the multiplex PCR reads via MiXCR and lists one record per CDR3 protein. This sample has approximately 1.2 million distinct CDR3 sequences, with roughly 35% found just once. This TCR was recovered from an adult man with Graves' hyperthyroidism. The V gene is TRBV25-1, the J gene TRBJ1-6, with a possible D match to TRBD1 (5 bases). Source material: peripheral blood or thyroid tissue (not recorded which). CDR3 protein: CASMYDSCPF. The CDR3 region has the DNA TGTGCCAGCATGTATGACAGCTGTCCCTTT.